Listed below are T cell receptor beta chains from one sample, sequenced in a study of cytomegalovirus exposure and HLA in healthy donors. Here immunoSEQ multiplex PCR was the method, and the copy in TCRdb shows in-frame clones only, minus some. The sample lists tens of thousands of clones, 67% occurring once. Source material: PBMCs. The origin of the receptors is a woman in her fifties or sixties in good health and CMV-seropositive. CDR3s include the opening cysteine and the closing phenylalanine or tryptophan. A D gene is named only where the DNA matches it firmly. Size values are once, few and many counts, or a class for expanded clones, and some rows have none.

v_call: TRBV7-3; d_call: TRBD1; clone_size: -; j_call: TRBJ1-1; cdr3_aa: CASSPAGTGEAFF; cdr3_nt: TGTGCCAGCAGCCCAGCCGGGACAGGGGAAGCTTTCTTT
v_call: TRBV27; d_call: TRBD2; clone_size: -; j_call: TRBJ2-5; cdr3_aa: CASRTLAGAATQYF; cdr3_nt: TGTGCCAGCAGAACACTAGCGGGGGCGGCGACCCAGTACTTC
v_call: TRBV19; d_call: -; clone_size: -; j_call: TRBJ1-1; cdr3_aa: CASRKGGGTEAFF; cdr3_nt: TGTGCCAGTAGGAAAGGCGGGGGCACTGAAGCTTTCTTT
v_call: TRBV6-5; d_call: TRBD1; clone_size: -; j_call: TRBJ1-2; cdr3_aa: CASSPDRDGYTF; cdr3_nt: TGTGCCAGCAGTCCGGACAGGGATGGCTACACCTTC
v_call: TRBV12-5; d_call: -; clone_size: -; j_call: TRBJ1-1; cdr3_aa: CASGLVESWEGNTEAFF; cdr3_nt: TGTGCTAGTGGTTTAGTTGAAAGTTGGGAGGGGAACACTGAAGCTTTCTTT
v_call: TRBV19; d_call: -; clone_size: -; j_call: TRBJ1-2; cdr3_aa: CASRPRIDGGINYFGYTF; cdr3_nt: TGTGCCAGTAGACCCCGGATTGACGGAGGAATTAACTATTTTGGCTACACCTTC
v_call: TRBV5-1; d_call: TRBD1; clone_size: -; j_call: TRBJ1-4; cdr3_aa: CASSSPGQGNEKLFF; cdr3_nt: TGCGCCAGCAGCTCCCCGGGACAGGGAAATGAAAAACTGTTTTTT
v_call: TRBV27; d_call: -; clone_size: -; j_call: TRBJ1-1; cdr3_aa: CASSSGIGAFF; cdr3_nt: TGTGCCAGCAGTTCAGGGATCGGGGCTTTCTTT
v_call: TRBV5-4; d_call: TRBD2; clone_size: -; j_call: TRBJ2-5; cdr3_aa: CASSLAGRREETQYF; cdr3_nt: TGTGCCAGCAGCTTGGCCGGGAGGAGAGAGGAGACCCAGTACTTC
v_call: TRBV5-8; d_call: TRBD1; clone_size: -; j_call: TRBJ2-5; cdr3_aa: CASSLGGQPVQTQYF; cdr3_nt: TGTGCCAGCAGCTTGGGGGGACAGCCCGTCCAGACCCAGTACTTC
v_call: TRBV4-1; d_call: -; clone_size: -; j_call: TRBJ1-5; cdr3_aa: CASSQDPGDNQPQHF; cdr3_nt: TGCGCCAGCAGCCAAGACCCGGGGGACAATCAGCCCCAGCATTTT
v_call: TRBV28; d_call: TRBD1; clone_size: -; j_call: TRBJ1-6; cdr3_aa: CASSLPPGQGDNSPLHF; cdr3_nt: TGTGCCAGCAGTTTACCCCCGGGACAGGGAGATAATTCACCCCTCCACTTT
v_call: TRBV9; d_call: TRBD1; clone_size: -; j_call: TRBJ2-4; cdr3_aa: CASSFTGVDIQYF; cdr3_nt: TGTGCCAGCAGCTTTACAGGGGTGGACATTCAGTACTTC
v_call: TRBV27; d_call: -; clone_size: -; j_call: TRBJ2-4; cdr3_aa: CASSLTGGYVAKNIQYF; cdr3_nt: TGTGCCAGCAGTTTGACAGGTGGCTATGTCGCCAAAAACATTCAGTACTTC
v_call: TRBV7-9; d_call: TRBD2; clone_size: -; j_call: TRBJ2-1; cdr3_aa: CASSDLIAGEYNEQFF; cdr3_nt: TGTGCCAGCAGCGACCTTATAGCGGGGGAATACAATGAGCAGTTCTTC
v_call: TRBV18; d_call: -; clone_size: -; j_call: TRBJ1-1; cdr3_aa: CASSRSTVTHEEAFF; cdr3_nt: TGTGCCAGCTCACGCTCGACAGTCACCCATGAGGAAGCTTTCTTT
v_call: TRBV6-1; d_call: -; clone_size: few; j_call: TRBJ2-5; cdr3_aa: CASSERSGETQYF; cdr3_nt: TGTGCCAGCAGTGAAAGGTCAGGAGAGACCCAGTACTTC
v_call: TRBV7-3; d_call: TRBD1; clone_size: -; j_call: TRBJ1-1; cdr3_aa: CASSLGGTGQGTEAFF; cdr3_nt: TGTGCCAGCAGCTTAGGGGGGACAGGGCAGGGCACTGAAGCTTTCTTT
v_call: TRBV14; d_call: -; clone_size: -; j_call: TRBJ2-5; cdr3_aa: CASSQEWRETQYF; cdr3_nt: TGTGCCAGCAGCCAAGAGTGGAGAGAGACCCAGTACTTC
v_call: TRBV19; d_call: -; clone_size: few; j_call: TRBJ2-3; cdr3_aa: CASSKLSQLDTQYF; cdr3_nt: TGTGCCAGTAGTAAACTTTCCCAACTAGATACGCAGTATTTT
v_call: TRBV5-1; d_call: TRBD1; clone_size: -; j_call: TRBJ2-2; cdr3_aa: CASSGGQSNTGELFF; cdr3_nt: TGCGCCAGCAGCGGGGGACAGTCAAACACCGGGGAGCTGTTTTTT
v_call: TRBV10-1; d_call: TRBD2; clone_size: few; j_call: TRBJ2-2; cdr3_aa: CASSSGGPGGTGELFF; cdr3_nt: TGCGCCAGCAGCTCGGGGGGGCCCGGCGGCACCGGGGAGCTGTTTTTT
v_call: TRBV7-3; d_call: TRBD1; clone_size: -; j_call: TRBJ1-4; cdr3_aa: CASSPTGEGEKLFF; cdr3_nt: TGTGCCAGCAGCCCGACAGGGGAAGGCGAAAAACTGTTTTTT
v_call: TRBV5-1; d_call: -; clone_size: -; j_call: TRBJ2-5; cdr3_aa: CASSLGRREEETQYF; cdr3_nt: TGCGCCAGCAGCTTGGGGCGCAGGGAGGAAGAGACCCAGTACTTC
v_call: TRBV11-2; d_call: TRBD1; clone_size: -; j_call: TRBJ1-6; cdr3_aa: CASSQRDRVDSPLHF; cdr3_nt: TGTGCCAGCAGCCAACGGGACAGGGTGGATTCACCCCTCCACTTT
v_call: TRBV5-1; d_call: TRBD1; clone_size: once; j_call: TRBJ1-6; cdr3_aa: CASSLATGGPNSPLHF; cdr3_nt: TGCGCCAGCAGCTTGGCGACAGGGGGCCCGAATTCACCCCTCCACTTT
v_call: TRBV7-9; d_call: -; clone_size: -; j_call: TRBJ1-1; cdr3_aa: CASSFGTSEAFF; cdr3_nt: TGTGCCAGCAGCTTCGGGACATCTGAAGCTTTCTTT
v_call: TRBV5-1; d_call: TRBD1; clone_size: -; j_call: TRBJ1-2; cdr3_aa: CASSWDRTNYGYTF; cdr3_nt: TGCGCCAGCAGCTGGGACAGAACTAACTATGGCTACACCTTC
v_call: TRBV7-9; d_call: TRBD1; clone_size: few; j_call: TRBJ2-1; cdr3_aa: CASSPTGFDEQFF; cdr3_nt: TGTGCCAGCAGCCCGACAGGGTTTGATGAGCAGTTCTTC
v_call: TRBV10-3; d_call: -; clone_size: -; j_call: TRBJ1-3; cdr3_aa: CATQESSGNTIYF; cdr3_nt: TGTGCCACCCAGGAATCGTCTGGAAACACCATATATTTT
v_call: TRBV19; d_call: TRBD1; clone_size: once; j_call: TRBJ2-1; cdr3_aa: CASSILRRTGATRFDNEQFF; cdr3_nt: TGTGCCAGTAGTATATTAAGACGGACAGGGGCTACCCGGTTCGACAATGAGCAGTTCTTC
v_call: TRBV11-1; d_call: -; clone_size: once; j_call: TRBJ1-1; cdr3_aa: CASSLARQKEAFF; cdr3_nt: TGTGCCAGCAGCTTAGCGAGACAGAAAGAAGCTTTCTTT
v_call: TRBV15; d_call: TRBD1; clone_size: -; j_call: TRBJ1-4; cdr3_aa: CATSRDQGQGVELFF; cdr3_nt: TGTGCCACCAGCAGAGACCAAGGACAGGGGGTCGAACTGTTTTTT
v_call: TRBV6-5; d_call: -; clone_size: -; j_call: TRBJ1-2; cdr3_aa: CASSQDGTNYGYTF; cdr3_nt: TGTGCCAGCAGCCAAGACGGGACAAACTATGGCTACACCTTC
v_call: TRBV5-1; d_call: -; clone_size: few; j_call: TRBJ1-5; cdr3_aa: CASSPRPGGWFVPQHF; cdr3_nt: TGCGCCAGCAGCCCTCGGCCGGGGGGCTGGTTTGTGCCCCAGCATTTT
v_call: TRBV28; d_call: -; clone_size: -; j_call: TRBJ1-1; cdr3_aa: CASSTRWGDTEAFF; cdr3_nt: TGTGCCAGCAGTACACGGTGGGGGGACACTGAAGCTTTCTTT
v_call: TRBV9; d_call: -; clone_size: -; j_call: TRBJ1-2; cdr3_aa: CASSVGKGPTGGYTF; cdr3_nt: TGTGCCAGCAGCGTAGGAAAGGGGCCGACGGGTGGCTACACCTTC
v_call: TRBV11-1; d_call: -; clone_size: -; j_call: TRBJ2-5; cdr3_aa: CASSSGGQETQYF; cdr3_nt: TGTGCCAGCAGCTCAGGGGGGCAAGAGACCCAGTACTTC
v_call: TRBV11-3; d_call: TRBD2; clone_size: few; j_call: TRBJ2-5; cdr3_aa: CASSALGASGGETQYF; cdr3_nt: TGTGCCAGCAGCGCACTTGGGGCTAGCGGGGGAGAGACCCAGTACTTC
v_call: TRBV18; d_call: TRBD2; clone_size: -; j_call: TRBJ2-1; cdr3_aa: CASSPPNTGTRSHEQFF; cdr3_nt: TGTGCCAGCTCACCACCAAACACCGGGACTAGATCCCATGAGCAGTTCTTC
v_call: TRBV7-6; d_call: -; clone_size: -; j_call: TRBJ2-7; cdr3_aa: CASSRDIAYEQYF; cdr3_nt: TGTGCCAGCAGCCGCGACATCGCCTACGAGCAGTACTTC
v_call: TRBV5-1; d_call: -; clone_size: -; j_call: TRBJ2-5; cdr3_aa: CASSLGQEGETQYF; cdr3_nt: TGCGCCAGCAGCCTCGGACAGGAGGGAGAGACCCAGTACTTC
v_call: TRBV19; d_call: -; clone_size: -; j_call: TRBJ2-7; cdr3_aa: CASSGRVYEQYF; cdr3_nt: TGTGCCAGTAGTGGCAGGGTCTACGAGCAGTACTTC
v_call: TRBV28; d_call: TRBD1; clone_size: -; j_call: TRBJ1-2; cdr3_aa: CASTLMGGQLFYGYTF; cdr3_nt: TGTGCCAGCACCTTAATGGGGGGACAGCTCTTCTATGGCTACACCTTC
v_call: TRBV27; d_call: TRBD2; clone_size: -; j_call: TRBJ2-5; cdr3_aa: CASSSPRGGQETQYF; cdr3_nt: TGTGCCAGCAGTTCCCCGCGGGGGGGGCAAGAGACCCAGTACTTC
v_call: TRBV5-5; d_call: -; clone_size: -; j_call: TRBJ2-5; cdr3_aa: CASSLDPDIQETQYF; cdr3_nt: TGTGCCAGCAGCCTTGACCCAGACATCCAAGAGACCCAGTACTTC
v_call: TRBV10-2; d_call: TRBD1; clone_size: -; j_call: TRBJ1-1; cdr3_aa: CASSLRTGLNTEAFF; cdr3_nt: TGCGCCAGCAGCCTTCGGACAGGATTGAACACTGAAGCTTTCTTT
v_call: TRBV4-2; d_call: -; clone_size: -; j_call: TRBJ1-4; cdr3_aa: CASREGATNEKLFF; cdr3_nt: TGTGCCAGCAGAGAGGGGGCAACTAATGAAAAACTGTTTTTT
v_call: TRBV29-1; d_call: TRBD1; clone_size: few; j_call: TRBJ1-1; cdr3_aa: CSVEPRDRGSTLNTEAFF; cdr3_nt: TGCAGCGTTGAACCCCGGGACAGGGGGTCTACTCTTAACACTGAAGCTTTCTTT
v_call: TRBV18; d_call: -; clone_size: -; j_call: TRBJ1-6; cdr3_aa: CASSPLDSRTSPLHF; cdr3_nt: TGTGCCAGCTCACCACTGGACAGTAGGACATCACCCCTCCACTTT
v_call: TRBV10-3; d_call: TRBD1; clone_size: -; j_call: TRBJ2-3; cdr3_aa: CAISEFVTGDSTDTQYF; cdr3_nt: TGTGCCATCAGTGAGTTTGTGACAGGGGATAGCACAGATACGCAGTATTTT
v_call: TRBV2; d_call: TRBD1; clone_size: -; j_call: TRBJ2-2; cdr3_aa: CASSDYGWQGAHVTKNTGELFF; cdr3_nt: TGTGCCAGCAGTGATTACGGGTGGCAGGGGGCGCATGTAACGAAGAACACCGGGGAGCTGTTTTTT
v_call: TRBV28; d_call: -; clone_size: -; j_call: TRBJ1-2; cdr3_aa: CASSSRYGYGYTF; cdr3_nt: TGTGCCAGCAGTAGCCGGTACGGCTATGGCTACACCTTC
v_call: TRBV29-1; d_call: -; clone_size: -; j_call: TRBJ1-1; cdr3_aa: CSVNRVTEAFF; cdr3_nt: TGCAGCGTAAATCGAGTCACTGAAGCTTTCTTT
v_call: TRBV9; d_call: TRBD1; clone_size: -; j_call: TRBJ1-6; cdr3_aa: CASSVGLQGDSSPLHF; cdr3_nt: TGTGCCAGCAGCGTAGGTCTCCAGGGGGATAGCTCACCCCTCCACTTT